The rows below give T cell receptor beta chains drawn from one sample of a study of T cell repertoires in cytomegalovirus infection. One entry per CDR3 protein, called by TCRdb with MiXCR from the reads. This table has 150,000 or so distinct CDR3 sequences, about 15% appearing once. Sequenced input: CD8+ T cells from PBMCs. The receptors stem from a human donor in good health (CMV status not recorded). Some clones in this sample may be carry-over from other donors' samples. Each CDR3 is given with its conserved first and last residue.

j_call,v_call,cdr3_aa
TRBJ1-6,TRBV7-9,CASSLHNWDTSPLHF
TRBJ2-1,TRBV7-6,CASSPRPGLGSYNEQFF
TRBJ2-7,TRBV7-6,CASSPGTSGDEQYF
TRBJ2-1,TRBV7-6,CASSSGSEQFF
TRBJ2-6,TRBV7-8,CASSPTGSSGANVLTF
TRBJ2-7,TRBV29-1,CSAHGRDGSSYEQYF
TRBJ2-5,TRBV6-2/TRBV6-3,CASSYSRTGEETQYF
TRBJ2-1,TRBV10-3,CAISEGLSYNEQFF
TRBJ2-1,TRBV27,CASSLSGFNEQFF
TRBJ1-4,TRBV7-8,CASSLQAGTNEKLFF
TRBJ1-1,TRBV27,CASSKGGLNTEAFF
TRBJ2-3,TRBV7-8,CASSLAEGPYGTDTQYF
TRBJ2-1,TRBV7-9,CASSLAGGTVNEQFF
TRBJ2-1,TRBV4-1,CASSLRPDEQFF
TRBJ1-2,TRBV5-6,CASSLEGTNGYTF
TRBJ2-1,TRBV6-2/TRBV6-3,CASSQAGGGEQFF
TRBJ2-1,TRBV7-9,CASSKEDGPLYNEQFF
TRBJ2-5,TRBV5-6,CASSLGDNQETQYF
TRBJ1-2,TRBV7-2,CASSLGRPRHGYTF
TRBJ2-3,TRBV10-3,CAISGRTTDTQYF
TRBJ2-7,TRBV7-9,CASSPPTSDYEQYF
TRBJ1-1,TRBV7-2,CASSLEWSWAQLGDRDTEAFF
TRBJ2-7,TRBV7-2,CASSLSGAYEQYF
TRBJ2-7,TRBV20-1,CSARNRDGYEQYF
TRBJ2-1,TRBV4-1,CASSQVGSNEQFF
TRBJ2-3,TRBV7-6,CASSARLAGGLETDTQYF
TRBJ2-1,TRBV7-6,CASSSLGEGEQFF